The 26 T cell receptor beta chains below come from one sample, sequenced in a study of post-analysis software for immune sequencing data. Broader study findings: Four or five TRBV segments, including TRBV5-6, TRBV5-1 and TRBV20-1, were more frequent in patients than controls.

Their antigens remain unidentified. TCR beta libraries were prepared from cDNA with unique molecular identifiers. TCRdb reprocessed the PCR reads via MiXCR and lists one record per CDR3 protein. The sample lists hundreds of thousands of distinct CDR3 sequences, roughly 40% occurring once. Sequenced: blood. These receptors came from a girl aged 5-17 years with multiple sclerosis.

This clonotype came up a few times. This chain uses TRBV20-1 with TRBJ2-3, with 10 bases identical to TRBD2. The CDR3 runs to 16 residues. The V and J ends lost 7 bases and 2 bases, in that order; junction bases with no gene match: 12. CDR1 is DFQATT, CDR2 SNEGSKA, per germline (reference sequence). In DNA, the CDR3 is TGCAGTGTTGGCTACACAGCGGGGGGGCCCACAGATACGCAGTATTTT. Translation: CSVGYTAGGPTDTQYF.

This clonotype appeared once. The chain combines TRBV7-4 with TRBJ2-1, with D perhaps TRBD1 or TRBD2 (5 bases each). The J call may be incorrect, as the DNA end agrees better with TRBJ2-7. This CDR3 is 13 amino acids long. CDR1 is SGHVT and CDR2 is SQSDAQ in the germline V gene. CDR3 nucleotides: TGTGCCACCGACGGGGCGTGGTGGAATGAGCAGTACTTC. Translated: CATDGAWWNEQYF.

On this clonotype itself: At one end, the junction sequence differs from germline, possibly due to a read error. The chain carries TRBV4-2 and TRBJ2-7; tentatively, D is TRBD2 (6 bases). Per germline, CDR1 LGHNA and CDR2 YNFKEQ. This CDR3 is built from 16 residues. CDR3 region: CAGSGGGETNSYEQYF. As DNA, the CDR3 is TGTGCCGGCAGCGGCGGAGGGGAGACCAACTCCTACGAGCAGTACTTC.

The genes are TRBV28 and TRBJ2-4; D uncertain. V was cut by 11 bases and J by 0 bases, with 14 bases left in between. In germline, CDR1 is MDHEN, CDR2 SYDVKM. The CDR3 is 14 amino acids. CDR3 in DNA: TGTGCCTCCAAGGGCAGGTTAGCCAAAAACATTCAGTACTTC. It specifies CASKGRLAKNIQYF.

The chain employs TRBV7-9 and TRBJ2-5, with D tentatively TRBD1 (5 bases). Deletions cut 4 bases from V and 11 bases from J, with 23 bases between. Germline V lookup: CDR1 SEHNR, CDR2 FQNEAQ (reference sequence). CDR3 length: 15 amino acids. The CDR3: CASSSLDRNWYEQYF. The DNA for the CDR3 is TGTGCCAGCAGCTCCCTTGACAGAAATTGGTATGAGCAGTACTTC. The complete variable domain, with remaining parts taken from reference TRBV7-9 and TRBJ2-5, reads DTGVSQNPRHKITKRGQNVTFRCDPISEHNRLYWYRQTLGQGPEFLTYFQNEAQLEKSRLLSDRFSAERPKGSFSTLEIQRTEQGDSAMYLCASSSLDRNWYEQYFGPGTRLLVL.

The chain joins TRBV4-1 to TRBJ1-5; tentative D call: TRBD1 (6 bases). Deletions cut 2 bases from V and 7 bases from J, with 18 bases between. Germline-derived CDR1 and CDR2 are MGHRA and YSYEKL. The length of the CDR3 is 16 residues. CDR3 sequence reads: CASSQPRGGQAQPQHF. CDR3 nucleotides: TGCGCCAGCAGCCAACCTAGAGGGGGGCAGGCACAGCCCCAGCATTTT.

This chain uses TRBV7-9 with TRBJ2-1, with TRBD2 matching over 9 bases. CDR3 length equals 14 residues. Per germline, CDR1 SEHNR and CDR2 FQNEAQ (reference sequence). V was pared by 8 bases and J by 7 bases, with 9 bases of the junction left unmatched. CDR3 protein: CASGNSGSANEQFF. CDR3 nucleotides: TGTGCCAGCGGCAATAGCGGGAGTGCAAATGAGCAGTTCTTC.

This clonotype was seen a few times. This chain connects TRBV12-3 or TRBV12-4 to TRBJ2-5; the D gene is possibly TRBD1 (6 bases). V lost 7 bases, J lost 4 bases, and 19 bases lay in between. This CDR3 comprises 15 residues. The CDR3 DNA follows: TGTGCCAGCAATGCTTACACAGGGCCCATAGAGACCCAGTACTTC. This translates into CASNAYTGPIETQYF.

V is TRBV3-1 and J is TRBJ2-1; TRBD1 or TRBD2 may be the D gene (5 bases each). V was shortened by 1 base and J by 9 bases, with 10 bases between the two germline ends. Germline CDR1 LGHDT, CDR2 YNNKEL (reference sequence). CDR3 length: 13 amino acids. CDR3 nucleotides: TGTGCCAGCAGCCAAGGTGGGGGAAGTGAGCAGTTCTTC. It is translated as CASSQGGGSEQFF.

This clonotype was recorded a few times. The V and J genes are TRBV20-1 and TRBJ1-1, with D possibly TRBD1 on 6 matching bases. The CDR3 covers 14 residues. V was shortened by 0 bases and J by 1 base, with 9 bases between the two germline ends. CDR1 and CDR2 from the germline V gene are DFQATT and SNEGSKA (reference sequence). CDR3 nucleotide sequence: TGCAGTGCTAGAGAGGGGGGCCCGAACACTGAAGCTTTCTTT. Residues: CSAREGGPNTEAFF.

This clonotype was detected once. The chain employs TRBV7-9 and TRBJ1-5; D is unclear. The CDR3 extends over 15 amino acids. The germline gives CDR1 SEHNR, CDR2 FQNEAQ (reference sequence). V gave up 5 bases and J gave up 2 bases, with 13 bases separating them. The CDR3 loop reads CASSPGIAGNQPQHF. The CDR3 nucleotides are TGTGCCAGCAGCCCCGGGATTGCAGGCAATCAGCCCCAGCATTTT.

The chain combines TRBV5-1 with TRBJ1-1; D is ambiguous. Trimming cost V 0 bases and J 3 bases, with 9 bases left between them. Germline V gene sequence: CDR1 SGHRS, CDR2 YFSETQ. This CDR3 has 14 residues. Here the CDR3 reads CASSLEHLDTEAFF. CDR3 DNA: TGCGCCAGCAGCTTGGAGCATCTCGACACTGAAGCTTTCTTT. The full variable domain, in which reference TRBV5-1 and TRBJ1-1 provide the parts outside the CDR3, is KAGVTQTPRYLIKTRGQQVTLSCSPISGHRSVSWYQQTPGQGLQFLFEYFSETQRNKGNFPGRFSGRQFSNSRSEMNVSTLELGDSALYLCASSLEHLDTEAFFGQGTRLTVV.

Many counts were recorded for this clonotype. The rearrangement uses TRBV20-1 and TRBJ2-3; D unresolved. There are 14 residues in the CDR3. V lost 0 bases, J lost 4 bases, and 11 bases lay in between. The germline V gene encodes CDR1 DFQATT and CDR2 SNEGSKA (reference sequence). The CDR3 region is CSARETFAPDTQYF. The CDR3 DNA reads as TGCAGTGCTAGAGAGACTTTTGCTCCAGATACGCAGTATTTT.

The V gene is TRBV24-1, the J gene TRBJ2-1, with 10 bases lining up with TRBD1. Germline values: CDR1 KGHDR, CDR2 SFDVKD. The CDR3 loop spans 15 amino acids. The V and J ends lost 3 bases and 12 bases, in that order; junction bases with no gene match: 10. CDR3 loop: CATSDTGQGVTRQFF. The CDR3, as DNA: TGTGCCACCAGTGATACAGGACAGGGGGTGACAAGGCAGTTCTTC.

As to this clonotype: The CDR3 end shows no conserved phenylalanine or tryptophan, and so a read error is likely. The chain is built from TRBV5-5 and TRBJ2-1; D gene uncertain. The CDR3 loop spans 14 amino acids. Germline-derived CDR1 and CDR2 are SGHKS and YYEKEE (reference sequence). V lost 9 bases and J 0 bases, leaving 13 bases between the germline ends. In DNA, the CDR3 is TGTGCCACCGCGAGAGGAACCTCCTACAATGAGCAGTTCTGC. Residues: CATARGTSYNEQFC.

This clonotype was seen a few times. The CDR3 DNA is TGCGCCAGCAGCTTGGGGGACAGGGAGGACAATCAGCCCCAGCATTTT. Translation: CASSLGDREDNQPQHF. The V gene is TRBV5-1, the J gene TRBJ1-5; 9 bases line up with TRBD1. CDR1 SGHRS and CDR2 YFSETQ come from the germline V gene. V shed 0 bases, J shed 3 bases, and the junction held 4 bases outside the gene matches. CDR3 length: 16 residues.

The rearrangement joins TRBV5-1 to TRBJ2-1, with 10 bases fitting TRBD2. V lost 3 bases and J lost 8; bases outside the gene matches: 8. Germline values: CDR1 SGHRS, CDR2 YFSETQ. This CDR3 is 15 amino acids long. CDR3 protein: CASSWAASGSYEQFF. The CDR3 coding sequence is TGCGCCAGCAGCTGGGCGGCTAGCGGGAGCTATGAGCAGTTCTTC.

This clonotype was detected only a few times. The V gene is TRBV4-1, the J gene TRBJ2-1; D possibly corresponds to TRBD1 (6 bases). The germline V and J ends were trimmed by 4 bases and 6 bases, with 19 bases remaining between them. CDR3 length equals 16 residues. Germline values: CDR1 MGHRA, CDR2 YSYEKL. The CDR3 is CASSLYVGANANEQFF. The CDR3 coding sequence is TGCGCCAGCAGCCTATATGTGGGGGCAAATGCCAATGAGCAGTTCTTC.

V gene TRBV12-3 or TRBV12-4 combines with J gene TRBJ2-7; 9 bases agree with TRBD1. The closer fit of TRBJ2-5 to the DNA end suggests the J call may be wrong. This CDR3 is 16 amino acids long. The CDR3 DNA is TGTGCCAGCAGTCCCCGAGGGACAGGGCCCCTCGGGACCCAGTACTTC. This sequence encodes CASSPRGTGPLGTQYF.

CDR3 region: CASSQTVASGRASYEQYF. In nucleotides, the CDR3 is TGTGCCAGCAGCCAAACTGTGGCTAGCGGGAGGGCCTCCTACGAGCAGTACTTC. The chain recombines TRBV3-1 with TRBJ2-7; 12 bases agree with TRBD2. The CDR3 runs 18 residues. Looked up from germline, CDR1 is LGHDT and CDR2 is YNNKEL (reference sequence). J gave up 0 bases and V 2 bases, and 8 bases lay outside the gene matches.

In nucleotides, the CDR3 is TGTGCCAGCGGGTTCCGGGGGCCGTACCAAGAGACCCAGTACTTC. The encoded protein is CASGFRGPYQETQYF. The chain carries TRBV12-3 or TRBV12-4 and TRBJ2-5; D tentatively fits TRBD1 or TRBD2 (6 bases each). The V and J ends lost 8 bases and 0 bases respectively, with 16 bases between them. The CDR3 extends over 15 amino acids.

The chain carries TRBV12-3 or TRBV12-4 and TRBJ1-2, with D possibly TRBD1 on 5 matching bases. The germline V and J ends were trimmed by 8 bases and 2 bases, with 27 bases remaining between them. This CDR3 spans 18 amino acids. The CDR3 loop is CASSPRRGSVRVNYGYTF. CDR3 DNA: TGTGCCAGCTCCCCGAGGCGGGGCTCGGTGCGGGTCAACTATGGCTACACCTTC.

DNA for the CDR3: TGCAGTGCTAGGGTCGGGAGTCCCCAAGAGACCCAGTACTTC. Translation: CSARVGSPQETQYF. This chain connects TRBV20-1 to TRBJ2-5; D perhaps matches TRBD2 (6 bases). This CDR3 has 14 residues. V dropped 3 bases and J dropped 1 base, with 12 bases sitting between them. Germline CDR1 reads DFQATT; CDR2 reads SNEGSKA (reference sequence).

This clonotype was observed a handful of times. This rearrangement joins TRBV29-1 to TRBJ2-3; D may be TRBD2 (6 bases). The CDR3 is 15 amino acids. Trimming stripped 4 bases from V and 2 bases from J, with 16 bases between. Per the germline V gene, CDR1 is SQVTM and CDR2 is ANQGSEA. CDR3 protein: CSVVLAATNTDTQYF. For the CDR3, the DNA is TGCAGCGTTGTCTTAGCGGCAACTAACACAGATACGCAGTATTTT.

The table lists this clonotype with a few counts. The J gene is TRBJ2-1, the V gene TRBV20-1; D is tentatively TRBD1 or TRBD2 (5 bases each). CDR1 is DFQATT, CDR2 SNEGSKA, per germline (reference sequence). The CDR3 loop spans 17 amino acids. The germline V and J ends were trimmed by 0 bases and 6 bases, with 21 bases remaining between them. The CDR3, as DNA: TGCAGTGCTAGAGATATGCCCATGGGGGAAGTCAGCAATGAGCAGTTCTTC. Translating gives CSARDMPMGEVSNEQFF.

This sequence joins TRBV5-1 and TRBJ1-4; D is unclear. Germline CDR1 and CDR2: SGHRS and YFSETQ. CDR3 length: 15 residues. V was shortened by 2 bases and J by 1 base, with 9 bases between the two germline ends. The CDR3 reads CASSFFGRTNEKLFF. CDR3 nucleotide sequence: TGCGCCAGCAGCTTCTTCGGGAGAACTAATGAAAAACTGTTTTTT. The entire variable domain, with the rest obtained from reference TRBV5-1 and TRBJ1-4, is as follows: KAGVTQTPRYLIKTRGQQVTLSCSPISGHRSVSWYQQTPGQGLQFLFEYFSETQRNKGNFPGRFSGRQFSNSRSEMNVSTLELGDSALYLCASSFFGRTNEKLFFGSGTQLSVL.